These T cell receptor beta chains were read from a single sample in a study of human T cells and chemical hapten exposure. Each CDR3 protein is one row after TCRdb ran MiXCR on the 5' RACE reads. The table shows 150,000 or so distinct CDR3 sequences, with 4.1% occurring only once. The receptors were gathered from a female donor in good health. CDR3s include the opening cysteine and the closing phenylalanine or tryptophan. D genes are given only for firm matches. Clone size appears in some rows only: once, few, many, or a class for an expanded clone.

d_call	clone_size	cdr3_length	j_call	v_call	cdr3_aa	cdr3_nt
TRBD1	few	19	TRBJ1-1	TRBV5-1	CASRRGQPGQGAESTEAFF	TGCGCCAGCAGACGGGGCCAACCGGGACAGGGGGCCGAGAGCACTGAAGCTTTCTTT
NA	many	13	TRBJ2-7	TRBV20-1	CSASDRPSYEQYF	TGCAGTGCTAGCGACAGACCATCCTACGAGCAGTACTTC
NA	many	14	TRBJ1-3	TRBV5-5	CASSLAGTGNTIYF	TGTGCCAGCAGCTTGGCTGGGACTGGAAACACCATATATTTT
TRBD2	NA	16	TRBJ2-5	TRBV5-6	CASSGLAGGPGETQYF	TGTGCCAGCAGCGGACTAGCGGGGGGGCCAGGAGAGACCCAGTACTTC
NA	many	13	TRBJ1-1	TRBV24-1	CATRITEDTEAFF	TGTGCCACCAGAATAACAGAGGACACTGAAGCTTTCTTT
TRBD1	many	14	TRBJ1-1	TRBV5-1	CASSLAGTGSMAFF	TGCGCCAGCAGCTTGGCCGGGACAGGGTCAATGGCTTTCTTT
NA	many	15	TRBJ1-1	TRBV20-1	CSAEERQGVGTEAFF	TGCAGTGCTGAAGAACGCCAGGGAGTAGGCACTGAAGCTTTCTTT
TRBD1	many	15	TRBJ1-2	TRBV5-5	CASSLVAGGDYGYTF	TGTGCCAGCAGCTTGGTGGCAGGGGGCGACTATGGCTACACCTTC
NA	many	13	TRBJ1-1	TRBV5-1	CASSFDPNTEAFF	TGCGCCAGCAGCTTTGACCCGAACACTGAAGCTTTCTTT
NA	many	15	TRBJ1-1	TRBV14	CASSQWEGMDTEAFF	TGTGCCAGCAGCCAATGGGAGGGTATGGACACTGAAGCTTTCTTT
NA	many	14	TRBJ1-4	TRBV20-1	CSARDPKTNEKLFF	TGCAGTGCTAGAGACCCAAAGACGAATGAAAAACTGTTTTTT
NA	NA	15	TRBJ2-3	TRBV19	CASRGRGTHTDTQYF	TGTGCCAGTAGGGGCCGTGGAACCCACACAGATACGCAGTATTTT
NA	many	14	TRBJ2-7	TRBV10-3	CAISGGLSNYEQYF	TGTGCCATCAGTGGCGGACTCTCGAATTACGAGCAGTACTTC
TRBD1	many	17	TRBJ2-1	TRBV5-1	CASSLTGGTSSYNEQFF	TGCGCCAGCAGCTTGACAGGGGGCACGAGCTCCTACAATGAGCAGTTCTTC
TRBD1	many	15	TRBJ2-7	TRBV5-5	CASSLEGAGGREQYF	TGTGCCAGCAGCTTGGAGGGGGCAGGGGGCAGGGAGCAGTACTTC
TRBD1	many	16	TRBJ1-5	TRBV4-2	CASSQEFGGGSSPQHF	TGTGCCAGCAGCCAAGAATTCGGAGGGGGCTCGTCGCCCCAGCATTTT
TRBD1	many	14	TRBJ1-2	TRBV19	CASSYRGLSDGYTF	TGTGCCAGTAGTTACAGGGGGCTTTCGGATGGCTACACCTTC
TRBD1	NA	19	TRBJ2-5	TRBV7-9	CASSTGTGAQFDLGETQYF	TGTGCCAGCAGCACAGGGACAGGGGCGCAATTCGATCTGGGAGAGACCCAGTACTTC
TRBD1	many	23	TRBJ1-1	TRBV6-2/TRBV6-3	CASSYPKPGQDLAWMGLYTEAFF	TGTGCCAGCAGTTACCCTAAACCGGGACAGGATTTGGCTTGGATGGGGTTGTACACTGAAGCTTTCTTT
TRBD2	many	14	TRBJ2-5	TRBV5-4	CASSAGGYQETQYF	TGTGCCAGCAGCGCGGGGGGCTACCAAGAGACCCAGTACTTC
NA	many	12	TRBJ1-3	TRBV29-1	CSVEPSADTIYF	TGCAGCGTTGAACCCTCCGCGGACACCATATATTTT
NA	many	13	TRBJ1-6	TRBV27	CASRGTYNSPLHF	TGTGCCAGCAGAGGGACTTATAATTCACCCCTCCACTTT
TRBD2	many	13	TRBJ2-7	TRBV19	CASSIAGDYEQYF	TGTGCCAGTAGTATTGCGGGGGACTACGAGCAGTACTTC
NA	NA	15	TRBJ2-4	TRBV12-3/TRBV12-4	CASSNEDMGRHIQYF	TGTGCCAGCAGTAATGAAGATATGGGAAGACACATTCAGTACTTC
NA	many	17	TRBJ1-3	TRBV7-2	CASSLNYRADSGNTIYF	TGTGCCAGCAGCCTTAATTACAGGGCCGACTCTGGAAACACCATATATTTT
NA	few	16	TRBJ2-1	TRBV7-2	CASSGRQRGSYNEQFF	TGTGCCAGCAGCGGTAGACAGAGGGGGTCCTACAATGAGCAGTTCTTC
NA	many	13	TRBJ1-6	TRBV30	CAWGAQNNSPLHF	TGTGCCTGGGGGGCACAGAATAATTCACCCCTCCACTTT